A single sample is the source of the 10 T cell receptor beta chains below, sequenced in a study of shared clonotypes between healthy human individuals. The assay was immunoSEQ multiplex PCR, and TCRdb's table has in-frame clones only and misses some. The sample has roughly 1,100,000 clones, 65% to 80% seen once. The sequenced sample was memory CD4+ T cells sorted from blood. As to subset: CD45RA-negative fraction. Source of these receptors: a man between 18 and 29 years old in good health.

In its sample, this clone was seen a few times. In the same sample, other DNA sequences code for this CDR3. This sequence joins TRBV5-1 and TRBJ1-4; D remains ambiguous. Germline V gives CDR1 SGHRS, CDR2 YFSETQ. There are 14 residues in the CDR3. With 0 bases removed from V and 4 bases from J, the gap between germline ends came to 7 bases. Here the CDR3 reads CASSLGAGNEKLFF. In DNA form, the CDR3 reads TGCGCCAGCAGCTTGGGAGCCGGTAATGAAAAACTGTTTTTT.

The CDR3 bases are TGTGCCAGCAAGGACCAGGGTAGCTCCTACGAGCAGTACTTC. It translates to CASKDQGSSYEQYF. V gene TRBV6-1 combines with J gene TRBJ2-7; D might be TRBD1 (5 bases). V lost 7 bases and J 0 bases, leaving 13 bases between the germline ends. Germline V gene data show CDR1 as MNHNS and CDR2 as SASEGT. CDR3 length: 14 amino acids.

In regard to this clone: Other DNA sequences in this sample translate to the same CDR3. The CDR3 DNA reads as TGCGCCAGCAGCTTGGGTAGCGGGGGAGAAGAGACCCAGTACTTC. Its protein is CASSLGSGGEETQYF. The chain uses TRBV5-1 and TRBJ2-5, with 9 bases matching TRBD2. CDR3 length: 15 residues. V lost 0 bases, J lost 3 bases, and 3 bases stayed unmatched. Germline CDR1 reads SGHRS; CDR2 reads YFSETQ.

J is TRBJ1-4 and V is TRBV4-1, with D maybe TRBD1 (5 bases). The germline V gene has CDR1 MGHRA and CDR2 YSYEKL. The V and J ends lost 0 bases and 8 bases respectively, with 22 bases between them. The CDR3 contains 18 residues. This CDR3 reads CASSQDLVTGSRGEKLFF. CDR3 DNA sequence: TGCGCCAGCAGCCAAGATCTGGTTACGGGGTCCCGGGGCGAAAAACTGTTTTTT.

DNA of the CDR3: TGTGCCAGTCGGACACAAAGTTCACCCCTCCACTTT. It translates to CASRTQSSPLHF. The chain combines TRBV19 with TRBJ1-6; the D gene is possibly TRBD1 (5 bases). CDR1 LNHDA and CDR2 SQIVND come from the germline V gene (reference sequence). The CDR3 length is 12 residues. V lost 8 bases and J 9 bases, leaving 11 bases between the germline ends.

The CDR3 is CASGWYTEAFF. In DNA form, the CDR3 reads TGTGCTAGTGGCTGGTACACTGAAGCTTTCTTT. V is TRBV12-5 and J is TRBJ1-1; D unresolved. The CDR3 spans 11 residues. Trimming cost V 6 bases and J 3 bases, with 5 bases left between them. The germline gives CDR1 LGHNT, CDR2 FRNRAP.

This clone was counted between two and nine times. Other DNA sequences within the sample encode an identical CDR3. The chain combines TRBV5-1 with TRBJ2-2; TRBD2 might be the D (5 bases). The CDR3 extends over 15 amino acids. Deletions cut 2 bases from V and 0 bases from J, with 8 bases between. Per the germline V gene, CDR1 is SGHRS and CDR2 is YFSETQ. This chain's CDR3 is CASSFGGPNTGELFF. In nucleotides, the CDR3 is TGCGCCAGCAGCTTCGGCGGGCCGAACACCGGGGAGCTGTTTTTT.

The chain has TRBV2 and TRBJ1-1; D remains ambiguous. Per germline, CDR1 SNHLY and CDR2 FYNNEI. This CDR3 has 11 amino acids. V lost 7 bases and J 7 bases, leaving 10 bases between the germline ends. CDR3 DNA: TGTGCCAGCACCATCAAAGATGAAGCTTTCTTT. It codes for CASTIKDEAFF.

The V and J genes are TRBV6-7 and TRBJ1-5; a possible D gene is TRBD1 (6 bases). TRBV6-7 qualifies as an ORF whose function is uncertain. V shed 0 bases and J shed 1 base, with 13 bases lying between them. The CDR3 has 17 amino acids. The CDR3 region is CASSYSGGRRSNQPQHF. CDR3 nucleotide sequence: TGTGCCAGCAGTTACTCGGGGGGCCGGAGGAGCAATCAGCCCCAGCATTTT.

Concerning this clone itself: The sample contains more than one DNA sequence encoding this CDR3. The chain has TRBV18 and TRBJ2-1; 9 nucleotides match TRBD2. The CDR3 totals 16 residues. Per germline, CDR1 KGHSH and CDR2 LQKENI. V trimming: 0 bases; J trimming: 2 bases; junction bases outside the gene matches: 2. CDR3 DNA sequence: TGTGCCAGCTCACCACCGAGCGGGGGGCCCTACAATGAGCAGTTCTTC. Translated: CASSPPSGGPYNEQFF.